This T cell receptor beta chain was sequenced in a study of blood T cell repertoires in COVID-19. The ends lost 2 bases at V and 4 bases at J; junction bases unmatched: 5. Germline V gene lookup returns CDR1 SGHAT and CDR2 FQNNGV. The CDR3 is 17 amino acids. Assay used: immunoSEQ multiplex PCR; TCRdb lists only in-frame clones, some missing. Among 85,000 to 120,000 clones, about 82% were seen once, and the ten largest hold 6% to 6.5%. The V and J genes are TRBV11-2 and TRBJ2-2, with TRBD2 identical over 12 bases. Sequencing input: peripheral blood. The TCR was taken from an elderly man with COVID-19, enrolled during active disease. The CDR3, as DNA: TGTGCCAGCAGCTTAAAACTAGCGGGAGGCGTCACCGGGGAGCTGTTTTTT. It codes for CASSLKLAGGVTGELFF. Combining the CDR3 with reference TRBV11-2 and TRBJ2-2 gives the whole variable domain EAGVAQSPRYKIIEKRQSVAFWCNPISGHATLYWYQQILGQGPKLLIQFQNNGVVDDSQLPKDRFSAERLKGVDSTLKIQPAKLEDSAVYLCASSLKLAGGVTGELFFGEGSRLTVL.